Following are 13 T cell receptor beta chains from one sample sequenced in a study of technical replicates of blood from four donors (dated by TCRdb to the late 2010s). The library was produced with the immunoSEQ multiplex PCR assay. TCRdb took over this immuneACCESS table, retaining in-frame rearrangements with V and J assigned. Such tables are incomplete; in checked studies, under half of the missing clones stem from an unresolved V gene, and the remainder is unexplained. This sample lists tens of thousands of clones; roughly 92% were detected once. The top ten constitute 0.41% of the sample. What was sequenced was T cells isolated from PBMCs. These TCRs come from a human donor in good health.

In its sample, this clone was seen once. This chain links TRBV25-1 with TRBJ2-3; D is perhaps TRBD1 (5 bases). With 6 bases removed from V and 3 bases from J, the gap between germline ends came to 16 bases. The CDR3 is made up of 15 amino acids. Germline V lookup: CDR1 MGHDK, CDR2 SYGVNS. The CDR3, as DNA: TGTGCCAGCAGGAGAGCAGGGCTAAAGACAGATACGCAGTATTTT. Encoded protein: CASRRAGLKTDTQYF.

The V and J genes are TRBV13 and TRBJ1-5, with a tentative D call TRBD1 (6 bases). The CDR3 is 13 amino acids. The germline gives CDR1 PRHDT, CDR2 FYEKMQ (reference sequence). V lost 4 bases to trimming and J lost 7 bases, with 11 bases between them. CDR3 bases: TGTGCCAGCAGCTCTTACAGGGACCAGCCCCAGCATTTT. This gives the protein CASSSYRDQPQHF.

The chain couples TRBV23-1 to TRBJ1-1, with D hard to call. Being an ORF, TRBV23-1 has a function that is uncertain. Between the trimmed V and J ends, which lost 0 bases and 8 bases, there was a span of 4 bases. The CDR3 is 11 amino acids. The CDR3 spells CASSQSSEAFF. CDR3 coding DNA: TGCGCCAGCAGTCAATCCTCCGAAGCTTTCTTT.

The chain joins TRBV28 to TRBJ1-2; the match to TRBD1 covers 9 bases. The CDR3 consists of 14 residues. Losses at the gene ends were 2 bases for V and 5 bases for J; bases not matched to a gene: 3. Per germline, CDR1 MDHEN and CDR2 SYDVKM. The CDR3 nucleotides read TGTGCCAGCAGTTTAGGGACAGGGAGGTATGGCTACACCTTC. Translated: CASSLGTGRYGYTF.

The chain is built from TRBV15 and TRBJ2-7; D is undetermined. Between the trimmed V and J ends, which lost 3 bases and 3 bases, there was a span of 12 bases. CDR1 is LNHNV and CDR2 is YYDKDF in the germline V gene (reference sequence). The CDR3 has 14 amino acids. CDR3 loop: CATSSSPSGYEQYF. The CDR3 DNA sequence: TGTGCCACCAGCAGTAGCCCCTCTGGCTACGAGCAGTACTTC.

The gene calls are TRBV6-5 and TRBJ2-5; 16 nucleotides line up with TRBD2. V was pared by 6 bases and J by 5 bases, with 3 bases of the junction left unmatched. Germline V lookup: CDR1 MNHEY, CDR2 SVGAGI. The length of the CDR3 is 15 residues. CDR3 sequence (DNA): TGTGCCAGCAGGGGGACTAGCGGGAGGGGGGAGACCCAGTACTTC. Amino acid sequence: CASRGTSGRGETQYF.

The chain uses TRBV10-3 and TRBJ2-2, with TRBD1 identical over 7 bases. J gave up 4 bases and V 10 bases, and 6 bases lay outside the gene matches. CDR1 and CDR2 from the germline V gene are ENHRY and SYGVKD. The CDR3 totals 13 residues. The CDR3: CATYRGGTGELFF. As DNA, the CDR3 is TGTGCCACTTACAGGGGTGGCACCGGGGAGCTGTTTTTT.

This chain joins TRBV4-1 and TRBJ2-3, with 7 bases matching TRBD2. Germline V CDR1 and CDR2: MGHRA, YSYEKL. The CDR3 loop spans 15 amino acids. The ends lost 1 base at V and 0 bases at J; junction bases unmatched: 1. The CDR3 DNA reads TGCGCCAGCAGCCAAGTAGCGGGTAGCACAGATACGCAGTATTTT. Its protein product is CASSQVAGSTDTQYF.

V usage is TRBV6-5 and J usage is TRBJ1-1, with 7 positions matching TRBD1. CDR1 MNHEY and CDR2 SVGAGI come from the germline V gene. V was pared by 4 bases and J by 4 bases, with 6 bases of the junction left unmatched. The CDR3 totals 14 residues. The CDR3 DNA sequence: TGTGCCAGCAGTTCTCAGGGGGATAGCACTGAAGCTTTCTTT. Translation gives CASSSQGDSTEAFF.

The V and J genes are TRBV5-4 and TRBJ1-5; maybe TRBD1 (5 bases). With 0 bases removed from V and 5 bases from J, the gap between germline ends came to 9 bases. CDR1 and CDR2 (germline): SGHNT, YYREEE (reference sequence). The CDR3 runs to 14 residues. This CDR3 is CASSLGGGYQPQHF. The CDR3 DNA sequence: TGTGCCAGCAGCTTGGGGGGCGGATATCAGCCCCAGCATTTT.

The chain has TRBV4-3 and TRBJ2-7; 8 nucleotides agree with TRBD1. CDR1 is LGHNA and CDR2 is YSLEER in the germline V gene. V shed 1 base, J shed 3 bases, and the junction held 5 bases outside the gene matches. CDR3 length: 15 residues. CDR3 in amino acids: CASSQALGQGYEQYF. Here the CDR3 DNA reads TGCGCCAGCAGCCAAGCCCTAGGACAGGGCTACGAGCAGTACTTC.

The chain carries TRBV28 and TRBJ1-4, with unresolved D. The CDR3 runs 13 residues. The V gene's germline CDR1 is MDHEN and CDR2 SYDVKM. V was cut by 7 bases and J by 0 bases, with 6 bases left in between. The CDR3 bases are TGTGCCAGCAATCGGGCAACTAATGAAAAACTGTTTTTT. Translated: CASNRATNEKLFF.

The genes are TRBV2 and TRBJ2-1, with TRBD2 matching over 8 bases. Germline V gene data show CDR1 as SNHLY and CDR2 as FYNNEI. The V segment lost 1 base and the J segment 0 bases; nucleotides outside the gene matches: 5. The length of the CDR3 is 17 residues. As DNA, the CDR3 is TGTGCCAGCAGTGAAGTACGGGGGGGGTCCTCCTACAATGAGCAGTTCTTC. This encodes CASSEVRGGSSYNEQFF.